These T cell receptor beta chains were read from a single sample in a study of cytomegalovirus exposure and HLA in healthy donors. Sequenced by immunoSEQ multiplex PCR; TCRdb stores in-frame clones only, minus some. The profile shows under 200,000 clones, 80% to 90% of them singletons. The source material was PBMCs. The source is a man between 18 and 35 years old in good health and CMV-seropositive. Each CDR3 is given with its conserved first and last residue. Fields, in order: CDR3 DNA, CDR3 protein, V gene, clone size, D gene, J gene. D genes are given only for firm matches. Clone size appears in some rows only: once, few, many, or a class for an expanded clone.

CDR3 DNA: TGTGCCAGCAGTGAAGTGAGTCGGTGGGGCTTCCCCCCCAAACACTACGAGCAGTACTTC; CDR3 protein: CASSEVSRWGFPPKHYEQYF; V gene: TRBV6-1; clone size: .; D gene: .; J gene: TRBJ2-7
CDR3 DNA: TGTGCCAGTATACCTGAGGAGGAGTTAGAATATATCTACGAGCAGTACTTC; CDR3 protein: CASIPEEELEYIYEQYF; V gene: TRBV19; clone size: .; D gene: .; J gene: TRBJ2-7
CDR3 DNA: TGTGCCAGCAGCAGTAATACAGGGGGCCCTGGCTACACCTTC; CDR3 protein: CASSSNTGGPGYTF; V gene: TRBV6-5; clone size: .; D gene: TRBD1; J gene: TRBJ1-2
CDR3 DNA: TGCGCCAGCAGACTGACTAGCGGGGTCTACGAGCAGTACTTC; CDR3 protein: CASRLTSGVYEQYF; V gene: TRBV10-1; clone size: .; D gene: TRBD2; J gene: TRBJ2-7
CDR3 DNA: TGTGCCGGTGCAAGGACAGGAAACTATGGCTACACCTTC; CDR3 protein: CAGARTGNYGYTF; V gene: TRBV30; clone size: .; D gene: TRBD1; J gene: TRBJ1-2
CDR3 DNA: TGTGCCAGCAGTTGGTTTAGCCAAGAGACCCAGTACTTC; CDR3 protein: CASSWFSQETQYF; V gene: TRBV2; clone size: .; D gene: .; J gene: TRBJ2-5
CDR3 DNA: TGTGCCAGCAGACCCGACAGGGATCAGAATCAGCCCCAGCATTTT; CDR3 protein: CASRPDRDQNQPQHF; V gene: TRBV6-1; clone size: .; D gene: TRBD1; J gene: TRBJ1-5
CDR3 DNA: TGTGCCAGCAGCAAAGCAAAGGCGACATGTGAAAACGGTGCCTCCACAGATACGCAGTATTTT; CDR3 protein: CASSKAKATCENGASTDTQYF; V gene: TRBV21-1; clone size: .; D gene: .; J gene: TRBJ2-3
CDR3 DNA: TGTGCCAGCTCACTCAAGGAGTATCAGCCCCAGCATTTT; CDR3 protein: CASSLKEYQPQHF; V gene: TRBV18; clone size: .; D gene: .; J gene: TRBJ1-5
CDR3 DNA: TGTGCCAGCAGCCCAGGGGGCGCGTTTCCAGACTATGGCTACACCTTC; CDR3 protein: CASSPGGAFPDYGYTF; V gene: TRBV13; clone size: .; D gene: TRBD1; J gene: TRBJ1-2
CDR3 DNA: TGTGCCTGGAGTGTGCGGGGCTCACCCCTCCACTTT; CDR3 protein: CAWSVRGSPLHF; V gene: TRBV30; clone size: .; D gene: .; J gene: TRBJ1-6
CDR3 DNA: TGTGCCAGCAGTTTAACAGGGAGCCGAACTGAAGCTTTCTTT; CDR3 protein: CASSLTGSRTEAFF; V gene: TRBV27; clone size: .; D gene: .; J gene: TRBJ1-1
CDR3 DNA: TGTGCCAGCAGCTCCGGGGACAGGGGTAATTCACCCCTCCACTTT; CDR3 protein: CASSSGDRGNSPLHF; V gene: TRBV9; clone size: .; D gene: TRBD1; J gene: TRBJ1-6
CDR3 DNA: TGTGCCAGCAGCACCGGGACAGGGATGTACGAGCAGTACTTC; CDR3 protein: CASSTGTGMYEQYF; V gene: TRBV13; clone size: .; D gene: TRBD1; J gene: TRBJ2-7
CDR3 DNA: TGTGCCAGCAGTCGAGGGATAGCCAAAAACATTCAGTACTTC; CDR3 protein: CASSRGIAKNIQYF; V gene: TRBV27; clone size: once; D gene: .; J gene: TRBJ2-4
CDR3 DNA: TGTGCCAGCAGCCCCGGGACTAGCGGTCTCTACGAGCAGTACTTC; CDR3 protein: CASSPGTSGLYEQYF; V gene: TRBV11-2; clone size: .; D gene: TRBD2; J gene: TRBJ2-7
CDR3 DNA: TGTGCCAGCTCACCACCGACCGGGGTTAACACCGGGGAGCTGTTTTTT; CDR3 protein: CASSPPTGVNTGELFF; V gene: TRBV18; clone size: once; D gene: .; J gene: TRBJ2-2
CDR3 DNA: TGTGCCAGTAGTACTAAAGTTTTCTCTAGCAATCAGCCCCAGCATTTT; CDR3 protein: CASSTKVFSSNQPQHF; V gene: TRBV19; clone size: once; D gene: .; J gene: TRBJ1-5
CDR3 DNA: TGTGCCAGCAGACTAGCAACGAACACCGGGGAGCTGTTTTTT; CDR3 protein: CASRLATNTGELFF; V gene: TRBV7-9; clone size: .; D gene: .; J gene: TRBJ2-2
CDR3 DNA: TGTGCCAGCAGCGTAGCTCCCGGTCAGCGGGGGTTAGTCACAGATACGCAGTATTTT; CDR3 protein: CASSVAPGQRGLVTDTQYF; V gene: TRBV9; clone size: .; D gene: TRBD2; J gene: TRBJ2-3
CDR3 DNA: TGTGCCACCAGCAGACCTCCCCCCGGGACAGGGAAAAAACTGTTTTTT; CDR3 protein: CATSRPPPGTGKKLFF; V gene: TRBV15; clone size: once; D gene: TRBD1; J gene: TRBJ1-4
CDR3 DNA: TGTGCCAGTAGTAAGCTGGGGGGGAACACTGAAGCTTTCTTT; CDR3 protein: CASSKLGGNTEAFF; V gene: TRBV19; clone size: .; D gene: .; J gene: TRBJ1-1
CDR3 DNA: TGTGCCAGCAGGCCTCCGGGACAGGGATGGGACACCGGGGAGCTGTTTTTT; CDR3 protein: CASRPPGQGWDTGELFF; V gene: TRBV2; clone size: .; D gene: TRBD1; J gene: TRBJ2-2
CDR3 DNA: TGCGCCAGCAGCTTTGGACTAGCGGGGACTCTGTACAATGAGCAGTTCTTC; CDR3 protein: CASSFGLAGTLYNEQFF; V gene: TRBV5-1; clone size: .; D gene: TRBD2; J gene: TRBJ2-1
CDR3 DNA: TGTGCCAGCTCACTGGGGAGGATGGACACTGAAGCTTTCTTT; CDR3 protein: CASSLGRMDTEAFF; V gene: TRBV18; clone size: .; D gene: .; J gene: TRBJ1-1
CDR3 DNA: TGTGCCAGCAGCTTAGATGGGGGGGGCGCATCTGGCTACACCTTC; CDR3 protein: CASSLDGGGASGYTF; V gene: TRBV7-2; clone size: .; D gene: .; J gene: TRBJ1-2
CDR3 DNA: TGTGCCAGCAGTAGGACAGGGGGCTTGGAGGCTTTCTTT; CDR3 protein: CASSRTGGLEAFF; V gene: TRBV5-4; clone size: .; D gene: TRBD1; J gene: TRBJ1-1
CDR3 DNA: TGTGCTAGCAGCGGTGGCGGGGGGGGCTACAATGAGCAGTTCTTC; CDR3 protein: CASSGGGGGYNEQFF; V gene: TRBV7-7; clone size: once; D gene: TRBD2; J gene: TRBJ2-1
CDR3 DNA: TGTGCCAGCAGCTGGGTTACCGGGACTAGCGCTCCTCACGAGCAGTACTTC; CDR3 protein: CASSWVTGTSAPHEQYF; V gene: TRBV5-8; clone size: .; D gene: TRBD2; J gene: TRBJ2-7
CDR3 DNA: TGCAGCGTTGAAACTCGGGGGGTTATTTATGGCTACACCTTC; CDR3 protein: CSVETRGVIYGYTF; V gene: TRBV29-1; clone size: .; D gene: .; J gene: TRBJ1-2
CDR3 DNA: TGTGCCAGCAGCTTAGAGCTATACCCGAACAGCGGAGAGCAGTACTTC; CDR3 protein: CASSLELYPNSGEQYF; V gene: TRBV7-6; clone size: .; D gene: .; J gene: TRBJ2-7
CDR3 DNA: TGTGCCAGTAGTATTACAGGTTATGGCTACGCCTTC; CDR3 protein: CASSITGYGYAF; V gene: TRBV19; clone size: .; D gene: .; J gene: TRBJ1-2